This T cell receptor beta chain was recovered during a study of long-term antiretroviral therapy in people with HIV. Whole-study results and caveats: HIV repertoires showed narrower CDR3 length ranges than controls.

Comment on this clone: Its antigen is not known.

A v3.0 immunoSEQ assay was performed at survey level. TCRdb's copy holds only in-frame clones and misses some; the assay was immunoSEQ multiplex PCR. The data contain 30,000 to 40,000 clones, around 80% of them singletons. Deletions cut 6 bases from V and 7 bases from J, with 4 bases between. Per germline, CDR1 LNHDA and CDR2 SQIVND (reference sequence). The CDR3 loop spans 10 amino acids. The rearrangement joins TRBV19 to TRBJ2-1, with D unresolved. The sequence was collected from a woman between 50 and 59 years old with HIV. Sequencing was performed on unsorted PBMCs, taken 3.1 years after starting antiretroviral therapy. CDR3 sequence (DNA): TGTGCCAGTAGCGGGAATGAGCAGTTCTTC. This encodes CASSGNEQFF.